This section outlines one T cell receptor beta chain sequence together with its context. The antigen is unknown. Trimming took 3 bases from V and 4 from J, leaving 15 bases between them. Germline assignment: CDR1 SGHRS and CDR2 YFSETQ. This CDR3 region has 15 residues. Clones were sequenced by immunoSEQ multiplex PCR, and TCRdb holds only the in-frame ones, with some missing. The sample lists 85,000 to 90,000 clones, 80% to 85% occurring once. This record comes from a study of graft-versus-host responses after intestinal transplantation. Study-wide background: Multivisceral, liver-intestinal, or isolated intestinal grafts were transplanted into recipients. All recipients were given anti-thymocyte globulin induction, and tacrolimus and steroids were then administered for roughly three years. Study results and caveats: Subjects displaying graft-donor T cell macrochimerism possessed elevated graft-versus-host to host-versus-graft clonal ratios inside allografts. The recipient marrow held GvH clones, and some of them showed up first in ileum or blood.

The input for sequencing was unstimulated CD8+ T cells sorted from spleen or lymph node cells, taken before intestinal transplant. This chain links TRBV5-1 with TRBJ2-3; D gene ambiguous. The clonotype was recovered from a human donor who received an intestinal transplant. CDR3 bases: TGCGCCAGCAGCTACCCCGTTTGGGGTGCAGATACGCAGTATTTT. It translates to CASSYPVWGADTQYF.